This T cell receptor beta chain originates from a study of blood T cells in healthy people across ages (dated by TCRdb to between 2015 and 2016). For context, the study as a whole: In model experiments, roughly one uniquely barcoded TCR beta cDNA molecule per two T cells was captured by template switching. To avoid experimental bias, donors of different ages were spread randomly across the sequencing lanes. Using deep sequencing normalized with unique cDNA molecular identifiers, the study measured how TCR beta repertoire diversity changes with age. Using the same blood draw, the study looked at two additional independent replicas of 1 million unique cDNA reads for two donors, one aged 18 to 30 and the other aged 80 or older. Four age groups were formed from the donors: young (average approximately 16 years), middle-aged (around 40), aged (62) and long-lived (about 80).

Here is what the overall study found, with its caveats: Bulk unsorted PBMC profiling prevented conclusive comparison of naive and antigen-experienced compartments. Estimates of total diversity from one million sequenced T cells were regarded as lower bounds and underestimates. Compared with the aged group, more naive CD4+ T cells, fewer expanded clones and increased TCR diversity were shown by the long-lived group, suggesting age selection. There was a strong correlation between observed TCR beta diversity and the percentage of naive T cells measured by flow cytometry. As age increased, observed TCR beta diversity per million T cells dropped in a roughly linear way, and a significant reduction was already evident by age 40. Because donor CMV infection status was unknown, age-related changes in expanded clonotypes were potentially confounded.

CDR1 SGHRS and CDR2 YFSETQ are derived from the germline V gene. Counted from cysteine to phenylalanine, this CDR3 has 15 amino acids. The retained sequence is limited to the CDR3, 45 bases, with the frame set at the first base. The V and J ends are trimmed by 4 bases and 0 bases, leaving 13 bases between them. The donors were roughly 38 Caucasian individuals from Russia, aged 6 to 90 years, who were systemically healthy. Each donor gave roughly 9.5 milliliters of peripheral blood, collected into EDTA-treated Vacutainer tubes. Ficoll-Paque density-gradient centrifugation was used to isolate PBMCs, with at least 6 million obtained per sample. Trizol reagent was used to extract total RNA from the PBMCs, yielding at least 6 micrograms per sample. The percentages of naive CD45RAhigh/CD27high T cells were determined by flow cytometry on a PBMC aliquot from every donor. Concerning this clonotype itself: Its binding antigen is unknown. Base qualities are not provided; no much larger clone lies one nucleotide away.

Libraries were built with 5' RACE. The data were produced on an Illumina HiSeq 2500. A second about 7 to 11 cycle PCR used a sample-barcoded 5' primer and a J-beta primer mix. A unique molecular identifier was introduced onto each TCR beta cDNA molecule by a template-switch 5' adaptor carrying 12 random nucleotides. Each sample yielded at least 2.5 million CDR3-containing paired-end reads. The Mint cDNA synthesis kit, primed by a TRBC-specific oligonucleotide, was used to synthesize first-strand cDNA from all RNA. All cDNA was treated with uracil-DNA glycosylase and then went through a first 18-cycle PCR with the universal primers M1SS and BC2_uni_R. In the original analysis: For normalization, 1 million high-quality reads were randomly selected from each sample, with every read carrying a distinct molecular identifier. Instead of being binned into consensus sequences, reads with shared molecular identifiers were discarded. MiTCR, run with a Q25 quality threshold and the strictest error-elimination algorithm, handled CDR3 identification, clonotype clustering and error correction. A nonparametric unseen species model with Euler transformation was used to estimate lower-bound total TCR beta diversity. TCRdb reran the public reads through fastp at Q25 and MiXCR, keeping productive beta chains. CDR3 protein sequences are deduplicated, and each keeps its most common genes and DNA. The V and J calls follow TCRdb's processing rather than the paper's. The sample table shows roughly 730,000 distinct CDR3 sequences, and roughly three fifths are seen once. The ten largest clones take up roughly 24% of the sample.

This TCR came from a man in his forties or fifties in good health. Recombination linked TRBV5-1 to TRBJ1-1; the D gene remains uncertain. Source material: blood. The bases are TGCGCCAGCAGCGTACTGACGGGCATGAACACTGAAGCTTTCTTT. Its product reads: CASSVLTGMNTEAFF.